The sequence of this T cell receptor (beta chain) was determined in a study of response to subunit inactivated influenza vaccine. Study-level findings and limits: New T cells are recruited in small numbers by each seasonal influenza vaccination, according to the authors' suggestion.

Comments on this clonotype: Its antigen remains unidentified.

One entry per CDR3 protein, called by TCRdb with MiXCR from the RT-PCR reads. The repertoire includes hundreds of thousands of distinct CDR3 sequences, more than 15% of them detected once, and roughly 3.1% sits in the top ten. The germline V gene encodes CDR1 SGHVS and CDR2 FQNEAQ. The CDR3 sequence is 12 residues long. With 0 bases removed from V and 6 bases from J, the gap between germline ends came to 5 bases. The source was CD4+ T cells sorted from PBMCs, collected roughly 24 months after vaccination. This TCR derives from a man between 50 and 75 years old who received an inactivated influenza vaccine. This chain links TRBV7-8 with TRBJ1-2; D is ambiguous. In DNA, the CDR3 is TGTGCCAGCAGCTTAGCTACGGATGGCTACACCTTC. This translates into CASSLATDGYTF.